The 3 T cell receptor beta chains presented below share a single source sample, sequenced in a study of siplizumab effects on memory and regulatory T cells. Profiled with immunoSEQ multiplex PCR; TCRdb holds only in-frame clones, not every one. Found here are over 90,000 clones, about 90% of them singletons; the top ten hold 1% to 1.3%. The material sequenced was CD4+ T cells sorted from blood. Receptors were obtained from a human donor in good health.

CDR3 bases: TGTGCCAGCAGTGGAGTGGGGACCCAGTACTTC. Translating it yields CASSGVGTQYF. The rearrangement uses TRBV28 and TRBJ2-4, with no clear D. The J call is doubtful: the DNA matches TRBJ2-5 better. Germline CDR1 is MDHEN and CDR2 is SYDVKM. The CDR3 length is 11 residues.

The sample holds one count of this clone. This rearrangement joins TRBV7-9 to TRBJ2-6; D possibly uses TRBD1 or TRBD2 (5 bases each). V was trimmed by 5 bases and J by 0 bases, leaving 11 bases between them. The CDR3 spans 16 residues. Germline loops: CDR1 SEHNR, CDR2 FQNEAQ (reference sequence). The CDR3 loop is CASSLSGGSGANVLTF. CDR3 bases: TGTGCCAGCAGCCTATCTGGGGGCTCTGGGGCCAACGTCCTGACTTTC.

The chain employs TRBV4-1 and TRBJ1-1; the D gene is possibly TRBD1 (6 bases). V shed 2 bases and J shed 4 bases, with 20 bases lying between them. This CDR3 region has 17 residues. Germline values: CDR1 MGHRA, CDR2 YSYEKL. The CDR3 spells CASSQLRAQRGGTEAFF. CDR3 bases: TGCGCCAGCAGCCAACTTCGGGCTCAGAGGGGGGGCACTGAAGCTTTCTTT.